This entry features one T cell receptor (beta chain) sequence. Antigen unknown. The data are from a study of OX40 agonist ivuxolimab in advanced cancers. Background on the study: Patients took ivuxolimab, an agonistic anti-OX40 (CD134) antibody. Findings and limits, study-wide: Individuals who were partial responders at 0.1-3.0 mg/kg had clonal expansion that ranked among the lowest. The expanded peripheral T cells' antigen specificity was not determined. At doses 0.1 to 3.0 mg/kg, CD4+ and CD8+ clones expanded.

The data were produced by immunoSEQ multiplex PCR, yet TCRdb's version contains in-frame clones alone and is incomplete. The table shows 98,000 or so clones, with 80% to 90% occurring only once. Losses at the gene ends were 3 bases for V and 2 bases for J; bases not matched to a gene: 7. CDR1 SGHNT and CDR2 YENEEA come from the germline V gene. The CDR3 length is 17 residues. V and J are TRBV11-3 and TRBJ2-2, with 9 positions matching TRBD1. This receptor was taken from an adult with an advanced solid tumor such as melanoma, head and neck, liver or kidney cancer. The sequenced sample was CD4+ or CD8+ T cells sorted from blood, obtained in a trial of the OX40 agonist ivuxolimab. CDR3 DNA: TGTGCCAGCAGCTTCAGGGGGGGACAGGGAAACACCGGGGAGCTGTTTTTT. It codes for CASSFRGGQGNTGELFF.